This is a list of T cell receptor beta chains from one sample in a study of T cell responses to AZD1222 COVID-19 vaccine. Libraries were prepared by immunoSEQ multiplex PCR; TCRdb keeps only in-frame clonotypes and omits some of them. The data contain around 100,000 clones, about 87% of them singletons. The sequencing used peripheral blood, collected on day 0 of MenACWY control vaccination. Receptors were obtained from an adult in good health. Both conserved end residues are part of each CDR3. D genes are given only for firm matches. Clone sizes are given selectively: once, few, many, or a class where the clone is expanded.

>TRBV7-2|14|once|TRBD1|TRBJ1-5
TGTGCCAGCAGGTGGACAGGGCCAGGTCAGCCCCAGCATTTT
CASRWTGPGQPQHF
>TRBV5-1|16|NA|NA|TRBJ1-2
TGCGCCAGCAGCTTGGGGCGGGACACGGGAGGCTATGGCTACACCTTC
CASSLGRDTGGYGYTF
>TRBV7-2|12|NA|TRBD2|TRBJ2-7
TGTGCCAGCAGCAAACTAGCGAGGGAGCAGTACTTC
CASSKLAREQYF
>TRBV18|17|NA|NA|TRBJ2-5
TGTGCCAGCTCGGCCCGAACATTGGGGGGAGGCGCGGAGACCCAGTACTTC
CASSARTLGGGAETQYF
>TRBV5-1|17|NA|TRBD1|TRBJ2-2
TGCGCCAGCAGCACTGGAGGGACAGGGGGATACACCGGGGAGCTGTTTTTT
CASSTGGTGGYTGELFF
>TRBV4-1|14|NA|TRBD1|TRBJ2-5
TGCGCCAGCAGCCAGGTGACAGGGCAAGAGACCCAGTACTTC
CASSQVTGQETQYF
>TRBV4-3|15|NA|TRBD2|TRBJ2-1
TGCGCCAGCAGTCCAAAAAGCGGGGGGTACAATGAGCAGTTCTTC
CASSPKSGGYNEQFF
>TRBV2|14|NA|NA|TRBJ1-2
TGTGCCAGCAGTGAAGTAAGGGAAAAACAAGGCTACACCTTC
CASSEVREKQGYTF
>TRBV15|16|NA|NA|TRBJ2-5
TGTGCCACCAGCAGAGGTCCGTTCGCTTCCTCGGAGACCCAGTACTTC
CATSRGPFASSETQYF
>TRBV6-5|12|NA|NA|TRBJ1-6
TGTGCCAGCCAGGCTGGGGATTCACCCCTCCACTTT
CASQAGDSPLHF
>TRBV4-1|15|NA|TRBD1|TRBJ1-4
TGCGCCAGCAGCTTCGGGGACAGGGTTGGGGAAAAACTGTTTTTT
CASSFGDRVGEKLFF
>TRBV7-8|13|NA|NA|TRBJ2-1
TGTGCCAGCAGCTTAGATCGGGGGAATGAGCAGTTCTTC
CASSLDRGNEQFF
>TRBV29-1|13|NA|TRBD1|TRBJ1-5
TGCAGCGTTGGGGACAGGGGCAATCAGCCCCAGCATTTT
CSVGDRGNQPQHF
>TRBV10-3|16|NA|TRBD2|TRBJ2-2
TGTGCCATCAGTGAGCAAGCGGGAGGGTTAAACGGGGAGCTGTTTTTT
CAISEQAGGLNGELFF
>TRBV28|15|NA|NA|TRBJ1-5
TGTGCCAGCAGCGTTCCGGGCCAGGCCTATCAGCCCCAGCATTTT
CASSVPGQAYQPQHF
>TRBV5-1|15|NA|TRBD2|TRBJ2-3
TGCGCCAGCAGCCTTTGGGGGGGAGAGGCAGATACGCAGTATTTT
CASSLWGGEADTQYF
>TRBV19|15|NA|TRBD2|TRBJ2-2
TGTGCCAGTAGTCCGCTAGCGGGAGAGGTCGGGGAGCTGTTTTTT
CASSPLAGEVGELFF
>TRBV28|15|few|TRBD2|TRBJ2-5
TGTGCCAGCAGTAAGAGCGGGGGGCCACAAGAGACCCAGTACTTC
CASSKSGGPQETQYF
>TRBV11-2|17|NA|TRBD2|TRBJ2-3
TGTGCCAGCAGCCTCCGGGGCGGAGCGGGAGGCTCAGATACGCAGTATTTT
CASSLRGGAGGSDTQYF
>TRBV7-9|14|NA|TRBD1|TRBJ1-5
TGTGCCAGCAGCCTATCAGGGGGCTATCAGCCCCAGCATTTT
CASSLSGGYQPQHF
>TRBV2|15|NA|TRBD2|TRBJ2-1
TGTGCCAGCACTAGTTCTAGCGGCGCCTACAATGAGCAGTTCTTC
CASTSSSGAYNEQFF
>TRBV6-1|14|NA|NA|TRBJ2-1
TGTGCCAGCAGTGACCAGCGGAACTACAATGAGCAGTTCTTC
CASSDQRNYNEQFF
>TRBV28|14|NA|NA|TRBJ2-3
TGTGCCAGCAGTTTAAGGGGGTGGAGTGATACGCAGTATTTT
CASSLRGWSDTQYF
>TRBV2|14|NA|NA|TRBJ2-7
TGTGCCAGCACGGGGGGCAGAACCGTTAACGAGCAGTACTTC
CASTGGRTVNEQYF
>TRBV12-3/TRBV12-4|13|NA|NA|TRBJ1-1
TGTGCCAGCAGTTTATCAGGGGACACTGAAGCTTTCTTT
CASSLSGDTEAFF
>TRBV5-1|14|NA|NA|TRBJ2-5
TGCGCCAGCAGCCCACCAGGGGTAAGGGAGACCCAGTACTTC
CASSPPGVRETQYF
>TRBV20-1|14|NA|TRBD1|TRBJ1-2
TGCAGTGCTAGTGAAGGGGGCCCTAACTATGGCTACACCTTC
CSASEGGPNYGYTF
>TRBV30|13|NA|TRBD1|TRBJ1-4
TGTGCCTGGACGGGACAGCTAAATGAAAAACTGTTTTTT
CAWTGQLNEKLFF
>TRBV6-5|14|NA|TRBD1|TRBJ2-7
TGTGCCACGAAGGAGGCAGGGGGTTTGGACGAGCAGTACTTC
CATKEAGGLDEQYF
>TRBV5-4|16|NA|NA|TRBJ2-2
TGTGCCAGCAGCTTGGGGGCGGCGGGGAACACCGGGGAGCTGTTTTTT
CASSLGAAGNTGELFF
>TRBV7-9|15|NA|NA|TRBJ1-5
TGTGCCAGCAGCTCTCTAACAGGCACCAATCAGCCCCAGCATTTT
CASSSLTGTNQPQHF
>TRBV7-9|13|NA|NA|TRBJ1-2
TGTGCCAGCAGCCGCAACACGGACTATGGCTACACCTTC
CASSRNTDYGYTF
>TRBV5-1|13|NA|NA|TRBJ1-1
TGCGCCAGCAGCTTCACCGGGGATACTGAAGCTTTCTTT
CASSFTGDTEAFF
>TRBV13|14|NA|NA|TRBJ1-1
TGTGCCAGCAGCTTCGGTCAGGGGAACACTGAAGCTTTCTTT
CASSFGQGNTEAFF
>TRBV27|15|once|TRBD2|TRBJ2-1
TGTGCCAGCAGTTCTAGCGGGAGCTCCTACAATGAGCAGTTCTTC
CASSSSGSSYNEQFF
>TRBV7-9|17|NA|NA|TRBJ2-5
TGTGCCAGCAGCTTAGGGATCGGTGGGGCGGACCAAGAGACCCAGTACTTC
CASSLGIGGADQETQYF
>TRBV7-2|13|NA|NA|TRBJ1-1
TGTGCCAGCAGTACCGACAGAAGGACTGAAGCTTTCTTT
CASSTDRRTEAFF
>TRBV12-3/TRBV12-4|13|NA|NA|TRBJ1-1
TGTGCCAGCAGTTACAGGCAGAACACTGAAGCTTTCTTT
CASSYRQNTEAFF
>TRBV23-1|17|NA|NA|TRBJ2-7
TGCGCCAGCAACCTCCCTCGGGGGCGCGGAAGCTCCTACGAGCAGTACTTC
CASNLPRGRGSSYEQYF
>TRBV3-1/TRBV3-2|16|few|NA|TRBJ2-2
TGTGCCAGCAGCCAGACTGGTGGGGCAAACACCGGGGAGCTGTTTTTT
CASSQTGGANTGELFF
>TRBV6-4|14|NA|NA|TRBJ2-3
TGTGCCAGCAGTCCGGGGCCGAGCACAGATACGCAGTATTTT
CASSPGPSTDTQYF
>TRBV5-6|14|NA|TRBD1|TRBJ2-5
TGTGCCAGCAGCTTGCCGGGACAGGGAGTTACCCAGTACTTC
CASSLPGQGVTQYF
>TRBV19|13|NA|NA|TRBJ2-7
TGTGCCAGTAGTAATGTGGGAGGCTACGAGCAGTACTTC
CASSNVGGYEQYF
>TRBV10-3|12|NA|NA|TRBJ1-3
TGTGCCATTCGGACCAGCGGAAACACCATATATTTT
CAIRTSGNTIYF
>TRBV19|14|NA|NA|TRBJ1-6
TGTGCCAGTAACCCGCCAGGTGTTAATTCACCCCTCCACTTT
CASNPPGVNSPLHF
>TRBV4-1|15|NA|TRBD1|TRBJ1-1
TGCGCCAGCAGCCGACCTGGACAGGGGAACACTGAAGCTTTCTTT
CASSRPGQGNTEAFF
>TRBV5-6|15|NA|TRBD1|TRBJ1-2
TGTGCCAGCAGCCAGGGGACAGGGTATAACTATGGCTACACCTTC
CASSQGTGYNYGYTF
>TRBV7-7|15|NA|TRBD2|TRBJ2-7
TGTGCCAGCAGCCCCGGGGGGGGGCCCCCCTACGAGCAGTACTTC
CASSPGGGPPYEQYF
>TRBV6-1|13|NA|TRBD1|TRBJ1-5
TGTGCCAGCAGTGAGCAGGGGGATCAGCCCCAGCATTTT
CASSEQGDQPQHF
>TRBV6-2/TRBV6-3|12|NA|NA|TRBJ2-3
TGTGCCAGCAGCTTGCTTTCAGATACGCAGTATTTT
CASSLLSDTQYF
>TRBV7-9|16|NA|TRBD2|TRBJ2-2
TGTGCCAGCAGCCTGTCTCGGGAGGGCCACACCGGGGAGCTGTTTTTT
CASSLSREGHTGELFF
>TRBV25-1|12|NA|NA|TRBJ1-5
TGTGCCAGCAGGAATAGCAATCAGCCCCAGCATTTT
CASRNSNQPQHF
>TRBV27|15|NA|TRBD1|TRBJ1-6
TGTGCCAGCACCAGTGACAGGGGTTTGGATTCACCCCTCCACTTT
CASTSDRGLDSPLHF
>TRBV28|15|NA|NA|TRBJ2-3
TGTGCCAGCAGTTTTCAGGGTTCGGGCACAGATACGCAGTATTTT
CASSFQGSGTDTQYF
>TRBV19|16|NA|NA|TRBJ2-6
TGTGCCAGTAGTATTAGGAGATCCCCTGGGGCCAACGTCCTGACTTTC
CASSIRRSPGANVLTF
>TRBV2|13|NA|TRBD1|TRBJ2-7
TGTGCCACCCAGGACAGGGAGGTGGACGAGCAGTACTTC
CATQDREVDEQYF